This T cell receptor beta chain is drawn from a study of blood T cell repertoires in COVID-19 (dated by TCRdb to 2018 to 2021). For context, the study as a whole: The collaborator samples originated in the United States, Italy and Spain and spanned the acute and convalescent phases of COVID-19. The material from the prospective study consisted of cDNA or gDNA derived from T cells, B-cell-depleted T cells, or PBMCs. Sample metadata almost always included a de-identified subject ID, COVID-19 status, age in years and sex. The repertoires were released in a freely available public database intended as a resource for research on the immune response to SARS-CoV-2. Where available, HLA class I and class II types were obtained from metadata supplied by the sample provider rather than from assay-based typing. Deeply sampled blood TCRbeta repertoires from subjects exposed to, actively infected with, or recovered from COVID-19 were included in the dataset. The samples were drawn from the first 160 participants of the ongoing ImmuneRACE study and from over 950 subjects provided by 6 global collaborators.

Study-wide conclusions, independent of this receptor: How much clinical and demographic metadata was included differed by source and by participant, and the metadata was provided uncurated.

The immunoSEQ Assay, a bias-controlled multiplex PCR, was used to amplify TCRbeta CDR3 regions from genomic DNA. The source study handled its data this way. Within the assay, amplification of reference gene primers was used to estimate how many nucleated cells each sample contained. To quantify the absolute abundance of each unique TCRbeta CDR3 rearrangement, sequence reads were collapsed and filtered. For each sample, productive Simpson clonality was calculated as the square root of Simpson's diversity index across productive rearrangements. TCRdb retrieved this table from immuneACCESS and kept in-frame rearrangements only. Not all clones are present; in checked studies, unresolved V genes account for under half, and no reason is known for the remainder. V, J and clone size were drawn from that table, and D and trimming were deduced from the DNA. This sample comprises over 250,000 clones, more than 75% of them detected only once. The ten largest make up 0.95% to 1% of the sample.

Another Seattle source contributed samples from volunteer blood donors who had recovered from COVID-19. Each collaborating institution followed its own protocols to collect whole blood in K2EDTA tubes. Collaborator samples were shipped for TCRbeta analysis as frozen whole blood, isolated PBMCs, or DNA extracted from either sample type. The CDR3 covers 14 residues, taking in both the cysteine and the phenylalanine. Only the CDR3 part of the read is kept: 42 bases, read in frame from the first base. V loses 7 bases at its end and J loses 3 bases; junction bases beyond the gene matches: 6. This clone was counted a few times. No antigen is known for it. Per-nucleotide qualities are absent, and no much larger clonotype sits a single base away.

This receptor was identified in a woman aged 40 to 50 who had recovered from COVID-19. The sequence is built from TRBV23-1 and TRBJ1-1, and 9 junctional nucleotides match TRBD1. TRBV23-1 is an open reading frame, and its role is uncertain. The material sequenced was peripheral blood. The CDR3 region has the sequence CASIGQGPDTEAFF. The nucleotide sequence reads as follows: TGCGCCAGCATCGGACAGGGGCCCGACACTGAAGCTTTCTTT.